This T cell receptor beta chain was profiled in a study of cytomegalovirus exposure and HLA in healthy donors. Study-level results: A later analysis found that most CMV-associated TCR beta chains appeared HLA-restricted.

PCR was performed using 60 Vbeta and 13 Jbeta primers. This table comes from immunoSEQ multiplex PCR, and its TCRdb copy is limited to in-frame clones, with some not included. Reported are some 160,000 clones; the ten largest clones contain under 2.5%. CDR3 length: 16 residues. Trimming removed 7 bases at V and 1 base at J, with 19 bases between. Germline V gene sequence: CDR1 MNHEY, CDR2 SMNVEV (reference sequence). Of note for this clone: Its target is not known.

This TCR was sampled from a man aged 25 to 45 in good health and CMV-seronegative. The chain links TRBV27 to TRBJ1-1, with D unresolved. The sequenced material came from PBMCs. The DNA for the CDR3 is TGTGCCAGCATGGGTAGGGCGGACTATGGGAACACTGAAGCTTTCTTT. Its translation is CASMGRADYGNTEAFF.